This record looks at one T cell receptor (beta chain) sequence and its context. At one of its ends the junction is not consistent with the germline gene, which may arise from a read error. MiXCR, run by TCRdb on the RT-PCR reads, gives a single entry per CDR3 protein. This sample carries fewer than 250,000 distinct CDR3 sequences, roughly an eighth of them seen once, and the ten largest clones take roughly 26%. The sample is drawn from a study of response to subunit inactivated influenza vaccine. The CDR3 runs to 16 residues. Germline-derived CDR1 and CDR2 are WNHNN and SYGVQD (reference sequence). This sequence joins TRBV10-1 and TRBJ2-7; 10 bases map to TRBD2. The sequencing used CD8+ T cells sorted from PBMCs, collected around 5 days after vaccination. This clonotype was obtained from a man aged 45-65 years who received an inactivated influenza vaccine. The CDR3 loop reads CASSGSSGGVFDEQYF. In DNA, the CDR3 is TGCGCAAGCAGTGGTTCCAGCGGGGGGGTTTTTGACGAGCAGTACTTC.